The rows below give T cell receptor beta chains drawn from one sample of a study of T cell repertoires in cytomegalovirus infection. TCRdb used MiXCR to reprocess the reads, holding one entry per CDR3 protein. The sample includes roughly 320,000 distinct CDR3 sequences, about 8.8% seen only once; the top ten take less than 3%. Sequenced input: PBMCs. The receptors were sampled from a human donor in good health (CMV status not recorded). Some clones in this sample may be carry-over from other donors' samples. CDR3s include the opening cysteine and the closing phenylalanine or tryptophan. A D gene is named only where the DNA matches it firmly. Clone size appears in some rows only: once, few, many, or a class for an expanded clone.

clone size: few
J gene: TRBJ2-1
V gene: TRBV5-1
D gene: .
CDR3 protein: CASSLGQGVVDEQFF
CDR3 DNA: TGCGCCAGCAGCTTGGGGCAGGGTGTCGTCGATGAGCAGTTCTTC

clone size: .
J gene: TRBJ2-3
V gene: TRBV20-1
D gene: TRBD1
CDR3 protein: CSANPTGRDSQADTQYF
CDR3 DNA: TGCAGTGCTAATCCAACAGGACGGGACAGCCAGGCAGATACGCAGTATTTT

clone size: many
J gene: TRBJ2-1
V gene: TRBV6-2/TRBV6-3
D gene: .
CDR3 protein: CASSYSDLQTHNEQFF
CDR3 DNA: TGTGCCAGCAGTTACTCGGACCTTCAGACTCACAATGAGCAGTTCTTC

clone size: many
J gene: TRBJ2-1
V gene: TRBV12-3/TRBV12-4
D gene: .
CDR3 protein: CASSFVGTSYNEQFF
CDR3 DNA: TGTGCCAGCAGTTTCGTGGGGACCTCCTACAATGAGCAGTTCTTC

clone size: .
J gene: TRBJ2-2
V gene: TRBV3-1
D gene: .
CDR3 protein: CASSQAQGVTGELFF
CDR3 DNA: TGTGCCAGCAGCCAAGCACAGGGTGTCACCGGGGAGCTGTTTTTT

clone size: many
J gene: TRBJ2-3
V gene: TRBV6-4
D gene: .
CDR3 protein: CASSPLEYF
CDR3 DNA: TGTGCCAGCAGTCCTTTGGAGTATTTT

clone size: many
J gene: TRBJ1-4
V gene: TRBV5-1
D gene: TRBD1
CDR3 protein: CASSAGTDPNEKLFF
CDR3 DNA: TGCGCCAGCAGCGCGGGGACAGACCCGAATGAAAAACTGTTTTTT

clone size: many
J gene: TRBJ1-3
V gene: TRBV7-2
D gene: .
CDR3 protein: CATRQQSSGNTIYF
CDR3 DNA: TGTGCCACTCGACAGCAGAGCTCTGGAAACACCATATATTTT

clone size: .
J gene: TRBJ2-2
V gene: TRBV7-9
D gene: TRBD1
CDR3 protein: CASRAAVPGQSAGELFF
CDR3 DNA: TGTGCCAGCAGGGCTGCAGTCCCGGGACAGAGCGCCGGGGAGCTGTTTTTT

clone size: once
J gene: TRBJ2-5
V gene: TRBV7-9
D gene: .
CDR3 protein: CASSSAGRMPQETQYF
CDR3 DNA: TGTGCCAGCAGCTCCGCCGGTCGGATGCCCCAAGAGACCCAGTACTTC

clone size: many
J gene: TRBJ2-5
V gene: TRBV5-4
D gene: .
CDR3 protein: CASSTDRETQYF
CDR3 DNA: TGTGCCAGCAGCACCGACCGGGAGACCCAGTACTTC

clone size: few
J gene: TRBJ2-2
V gene: TRBV4-3
D gene: .
CDR3 protein: CASSQDVRGPSDTGELFF
CDR3 DNA: TGCGCCAGCAGCCAAGATGTCCGCGGGCCTAGCGACACCGGGGAGCTGTTTTTT

clone size: .
J gene: TRBJ2-5
V gene: TRBV15
D gene: TRBD2
CDR3 protein: CATSGRLAGGQETQYF
CDR3 DNA: TGTGCCACCAGCGGGAGACTAGCGGGGGGCCAAGAGACCCAGTACTTC

clone size: few
J gene: TRBJ1-1
V gene: TRBV6-2/TRBV6-3
D gene: .
CDR3 protein: CASSRHFTEAFF
CDR3 DNA: TGTGCCAGCAGCCGACATTTCACTGAAGCTTTCTTT

clone size: .
J gene: TRBJ1-1
V gene: TRBV9
D gene: TRBD1
CDR3 protein: CASSLGPGQGSNTEAFF
CDR3 DNA: TGTGCCAGCAGCCTAGGACCGGGACAGGGGTCGAACACTGAAGCTTTCTTT

clone size: few
J gene: TRBJ1-6
V gene: TRBV28
D gene: .
CDR3 protein: CASSFSRGLHSPLHF
CDR3 DNA: TGTGCCAGCAGTTTTTCCCGGGGGCTCCATTCACCCCTCCACTTT